Described below is a single TCR beta chain sequence and its context. Authors' processing steps: Researchers report that nucleated cell counts were estimated from reference gene primer amplification. The data were produced by immunoSEQ multiplex PCR, yet TCRdb's version contains in-frame clones alone and is incomplete. V, J and clone size are taken as reported in that table, and D and trimming were inferred from the DNA itself. The sample lists 270,000 or so clones, 82% seen once, with approximately 3.1% in the top ten. The J segment lost 6 bases and the V segment lost 9 bases, leaving 10 bases of the junction unmatched. Germline lookup yields CDR1 LNHDA and CDR2 SQIVND (reference sequence). The length of the CDR3 is 14 residues. The sample originates from a study of blood T cell repertoires in COVID-19. About the study: COVID-19 samples, acute and convalescent, were from the United States, Italy and Spain. Nucleic acid was either cDNA or gDNA, and it came from T cells, B-cell-depleted T cells, or PBMCs.

The TCR was taken from a woman aged 18-29 years with acute or convalescent COVID-19. The rearrangement links TRBV19 to TRBJ2-1; 8 nucleotides align to TRBD2. The sample comprised peripheral blood. The CDR3 spells CASGSGSPPNEQFF. The CDR3 DNA reads TGTGCCAGCGGGAGCGGGAGTCCCCCCAATGAGCAGTTCTTC.